This entry is about one T cell receptor beta chain. Its target is unknown. The genomic DNA of each subset was split evenly across several immunoSEQ plates. Assay used: immunoSEQ multiplex PCR; TCRdb lists only in-frame clones, some missing. The table records more than 450,000 clones, 75% to 85% of them present only once. The ends were cut back, 0 bases at V and 2 bases at J, with 11 bases in the middle. The CDR3 consists of 15 residues. The V gene's germline CDR1 is GTSNPN and CDR2 SVGIG (reference sequence). This record comes from a study of shared clonotypes between healthy human individuals. Study-wide context: Serving as donors were two women and three men, whose ages spanned 18 to 49.

Study-level results: Donor scarcity curtailed the genetic and exposure-history diversity represented herein. Blood alone was sampled, and tissue repertoires likely differ.

The sample comprised PBMCs. The TCR was taken from a woman in her thirties or forties in good health. Some clones in this sample may be carry-over from other donors' samples. The chain links TRBV30 to TRBJ2-1; D is unresolved. Here the CDR3 DNA reads TGTGCCTGGAGTGTCGAGAGTTTGACCTACAATGAGCAGTTCTTC. Protein: CAWSVESLTYNEQFF.